This T cell receptor beta chain was obtained from a study of radiation and T cells in renal cell carcinoma (dated by TCRdb to about 2020). Background on the whole study: The samples were obtained from a clinical trial, where primary renal cell carcinomas were treated with 15 Gy stereotactic body radiation therapy and then removed by nephrectomy 4 weeks afterward. TCR beta sequencing covered approximately 50 samples in total, comprising around 25 tumors and roughly 27 peripheral blood samples. A total of 4 million to 5 million unique CDR3 nucleotide sequences, encoding roughly 3,000,000 unique CDR3 amino acid sequences, were found across all 50 or so samples. The investigation overall reported the following: Blood repertoire dynamics were not followed beyond 4 weeks after treatment. In blood, the top tumor clonotypes increased from baseline to 2 weeks after radiation and then shrank by 4 weeks, which suggests a temporary expansion of tumor-resident clones. Because pretreatment tumor biopsies were not available, the study could not determine whether clonotypes were already present within the tumor at baseline. The single-armed trial design could not address effects of radiation dose or scheduling on the TCR repertoire.

In the case of this clone: The antigen this receptor binds is unknown. Base qualities are not provided; no much larger clone lies one nucleotide away.

V lost 6 bases and J lost 0 bases; the stretch between them is 18 bases long. The germline V gene sets CDR1 to KGHSH and CDR2 to LQKENI. The CDR3 goes from the cysteine to the phenylalanine over 16 residues. Kept here is only the CDR3 DNA, which spans 48 bases and is read in frame from base 1. The time point label here, explained by the study, means: baseline pretreatment blood. Per the publication, the treatment or condition label means: 15 Gy SBRT to primary tumor, nephrectomy 4 weeks later. To follow tumor-enriched clonotypes, peripheral blood was collected serially from radiation-treated patients at baseline and again at 2 weeks and 4 weeks after SBRT. All patients had renal cell carcinoma with clear cell pathology. The QIAamp DNA Blood Mini Kit (Qiagen) was used to prepare genomic DNA for TCR sequencing. The analyses included just those samples that passed every quality control check. Following the manufacturer's recommendations, the immunoSEQ kit was used to generate TCR beta libraries from genomic DNA. For library preparation, a first multiplex PCR was performed with proprietary primers, followed by a second PCR in which unique barcodes were added, and bead cleanups were performed after each round. A kit-provided positive control reaction and a negative control reaction were included in every sample batch. The final libraries were assessed on an Agilent 4200 TapeStation D1000 ScreenTape, pooled by volume, and quantified by qPCR. Sequencing was performed on an Illumina NextSeq500 with a MidOutput 150-cycle cartridge, and 156 Read1 and 15 Index1 cycles were run with kit custom primers. The pooled library was loaded at 0.85 to 1 pM, with a roughly 20% PhiX control spiked in. The paper's processing steps were these. Vendor-processed data were analyzed in R, and a clonotype was defined as all T cells sharing the same CDR3 nucleotide sequence. For clone abundance analyses, frequencies were normalized to the 10,000 most abundant clones in each sample. Public T cell clones, averaging fewer than five per sample, were removed before analysis. Tumor-enriched and baseline blood-enriched clonotypes were defined by at least a 32-fold difference in abundance between compartments. A beta-binomial differential abundance model was used to identify clonotypes that expanded or contracted between blood time points. The Baroni-Urbani and Buser coefficient was used to measure tumor-blood repertoire similarity, and groups were compared with two-tailed Wilcoxon tests in R. TCRdb obtained this table from immuneACCESS and retained in-frame rearrangements with V and J assigned. These tables miss some clones; where compared with another copy, unresolved V genes account for less than half of the shortfall, and the remainder is unexplained. V and J calls and clone size are given by that table; D and trimming were obtained from the DNA. The sample table shows 95,000 to 150,000 clones, and around 84% are seen once. Clones ranked in the top ten supply approximately 3% of the sample.

This sample comprised blood, obtained from a patient whose treatment included radiotherapy and nephrectomy. In this chain, TRBV18 is recombined with TRBJ2-7, with the D call perhaps TRBD1 or TRBD2, each one matching 5 bases. The source of this sequence is a woman aged 55-70 years with renal cell carcinoma. The DNA sequence is given as TGTGCCAGCTCTACGGGGCCGGAAACGGTCTCCTACGAGCAGTACTTC. This encodes CASSTGPETVSYEQYF.